A selection of T cell receptor beta chains follows, all from one sample in a study of CD8 T cells in Susac syndrome. One entry per CDR3 protein, called by TCRdb with MiXCR from the immunoSEQ multiplex PCR reads. The sample includes 150,000 to 200,000 distinct CDR3 sequences, roughly 95% of them seen just once. Material for sequencing was CD4+ T cells from PBMCs. These receptors came from a human donor with multiple sclerosis. The CDR3 runs from the conserved cysteine through the conserved F or W. The order of the fields is clone size, J gene, D gene, CDR3 length, V gene, CDR3 protein, CDR3 DNA. D genes are given only for firm matches. Where a row states a size, it is once, few, many or the class of an expanded clone; other rows omit it.

abundance: NA
j_gene: TRBJ2-7
d_gene: NA
len: 10
v_gene: TRBV20-1
CDR3aa: CSASDNEQYF
CDR3nt: TGCAGTGCTAGTGACAACGAGCAGTACTTC

abundance: NA
j_gene: TRBJ2-7
d_gene: TRBD2
len: 15
v_gene: TRBV11-2
CDR3aa: CASSPLSGSSYEQYF
CDR3nt: TGTGCCAGCAGTCCTCTAAGCGGGAGCTCCTACGAGCAGTACTTC

abundance: NA
j_gene: TRBJ2-7
d_gene: NA
len: 12
v_gene: TRBV20-1
CDR3aa: CSARGLNYEQYF
CDR3nt: TGCAGTGCTAGGGGCCTAAACTACGAGCAGTACTTC

abundance: NA
j_gene: TRBJ2-7
d_gene: TRBD1
len: 13
v_gene: TRBV27
CDR3aa: CASSSQDRGQRYF
CDR3nt: TGTGCCAGCAGTTCCCAGGACAGGGGGCAAAGGTACTTC

abundance: NA
j_gene: TRBJ2-7
d_gene: NA
len: 11
v_gene: TRBV28
CDR3aa: CASTSSYEQYF
CDR3nt: TGTGCCAGCACTTCATCCTACGAGCAGTACTTC

abundance: NA
j_gene: TRBJ2-2
d_gene: TRBD2
len: 16
v_gene: TRBV5-4
CDR3aa: CASSLGAGGFTGELFF
CDR3nt: TGTGCCAGCAGCCTAGGGGCGGGGGGCTTCACCGGGGAGCTGTTTTTT

abundance: NA
j_gene: TRBJ2-1
d_gene: NA
len: 14
v_gene: TRBV5-1
CDR3aa: CASSFLGEGGEQFF
CDR3nt: TGCGCCAGCAGCTTTTTGGGAGAGGGGGGTGAGCAGTTCTTC

abundance: NA
j_gene: TRBJ1-1
d_gene: NA
len: 12
v_gene: TRBV29-1
CDR3aa: CSVEDDSTEAFF
CDR3nt: TGCAGCGTTGAGGATGACAGCACTGAAGCTTTCTTT

abundance: NA
j_gene: TRBJ2-1
d_gene: TRBD1
len: 15
v_gene: TRBV12-3/TRBV12-4
CDR3aa: CASNPGQGNFNEQFF
CDR3nt: TGTGCCAGCAATCCCGGACAGGGGAATTTCAATGAGCAGTTCTTC

abundance: NA
j_gene: TRBJ2-7
d_gene: NA
len: 13
v_gene: TRBV5-6
CDR3aa: CASSPYYSYEQYF
CDR3nt: TGTGCCAGCAGCCCATATTACAGCTACGAGCAGTACTTC

abundance: NA
j_gene: TRBJ2-5
d_gene: NA
len: 15
v_gene: TRBV7-7
CDR3aa: CASSLGNGAQETQYF
CDR3nt: TGTGCCAGCAGCTTGGGCAACGGAGCACAAGAGACCCAGTACTTC

abundance: NA
j_gene: TRBJ2-2
d_gene: NA
len: 14
v_gene: TRBV15
CDR3aa: CATVGQGRTGELFF
CDR3nt: TGTGCCACCGTGGGGCAGGGGAGGACCGGGGAGCTGTTTTTT

abundance: NA
j_gene: TRBJ1-3
d_gene: NA
len: 14
v_gene: TRBV3-1
CDR3aa: CVSSQTGGGNTIYF
CDR3nt: TGTGTCAGCAGCCAAACTGGAGGTGGAAACACCATATATTTT

abundance: NA
j_gene: TRBJ1-5
d_gene: NA
len: 15
v_gene: TRBV19
CDR3aa: CASSTGRRGNQPQHF
CDR3nt: TGTGCCAGTAGTACTGGACGGAGGGGTAATCAGCCCCAGCATTTT

abundance: NA
j_gene: TRBJ2-7
d_gene: TRBD1
len: 14
v_gene: TRBV20-1
CDR3aa: CSAHSGTGLDEQYF
CDR3nt: TGCAGTGCCCACTCCGGGACAGGGCTGGACGAGCAGTACTTC

abundance: NA
j_gene: TRBJ1-1
d_gene: NA
len: 13
v_gene: TRBV2
CDR3aa: CASSGTLNTEAFF
CDR3nt: TGTGCCAGCAGTGGGACTCTGAACACTGAAGCTTTCTTT

abundance: NA
j_gene: TRBJ2-1
d_gene: NA
len: 13
v_gene: TRBV5-1
CDR3aa: CASSPDSYNEQFF
CDR3nt: TGCGCCAGCAGCCCCGACAGTTACAATGAGCAGTTCTTC

abundance: NA
j_gene: TRBJ2-3
d_gene: NA
len: 14
v_gene: TRBV20-1
CDR3aa: CSAPRGRRTDTQYF
CDR3nt: TGCAGTGCCCCGAGGGGCAGACGCACAGATACGCAGTATTTT

abundance: NA
j_gene: TRBJ1-1
d_gene: TRBD1
len: 11
v_gene: TRBV2
CDR3aa: CASTGGGGAFF
CDR3nt: TGTGCCAGCACAGGAGGGGGCGGGGCTTTCTTT

abundance: NA
j_gene: TRBJ2-2
d_gene: NA
len: 17
v_gene: TRBV7-9
CDR3aa: CASSFGTLIFTTGELFF
CDR3nt: TGTGCCAGCAGCTTCGGGACTTTGATTTTCACCACCGGGGAGCTGTTTTTT

abundance: NA
j_gene: TRBJ2-5
d_gene: NA
len: 14
v_gene: TRBV11-2
CDR3aa: CASSLGAGQETQYF
CDR3nt: TGTGCCAGCAGCTTGGGGGCAGGACAAGAGACCCAGTACTTC

abundance: NA
j_gene: TRBJ2-1
d_gene: NA
len: 13
v_gene: TRBV20-1
CDR3aa: CSARGDSGEEQFF
CDR3nt: TGCAGTGCTAGAGGGGACAGCGGGGAGGAGCAGTTCTTC

abundance: NA
j_gene: TRBJ1-4
d_gene: NA
len: 14
v_gene: TRBV28
CDR3aa: CASSFPGDNEKLFF
CDR3nt: TGTGCCAGCAGTTTTCCAGGGGATAATGAAAAACTGTTTTTT

abundance: NA
j_gene: TRBJ2-5
d_gene: TRBD2
len: 15
v_gene: TRBV28
CDR3aa: CASSSPRGGQETQYF
CDR3nt: TGTGCCAGCAGTTCCCCCCGGGGGGGCCAAGAGACCCAGTACTTC

abundance: NA
j_gene: TRBJ2-6
d_gene: TRBD2
len: 17
v_gene: TRBV4-3
CDR3aa: CASSQDREGLRANVLTF
CDR3nt: TGCGCCAGCAGCCAAGATAGGGAGGGTCTGAGGGCCAACGTCCTGACTTTC

abundance: once
j_gene: TRBJ2-5
d_gene: TRBD1
len: 15
v_gene: TRBV25-1
CDR3aa: CASGGPQGVSETQYF
CDR3nt: TGTGCCAGCGGGGGGCCACAGGGGGTAAGCGAGACCCAGTACTTC

abundance: NA
j_gene: TRBJ2-7
d_gene: NA
len: 12
v_gene: TRBV28
CDR3aa: CASSNRSYEQYF
CDR3nt: TGTGCCAGCAGCAATAGGTCCTACGAGCAGTACTTC

abundance: NA
j_gene: TRBJ2-2
d_gene: NA
len: 17
v_gene: TRBV5-1
CDR3aa: CASSLGSPNKNTGELFF
CDR3nt: TGCGCCAGCAGCTTGGGGAGTCCAAATAAGAACACCGGGGAGCTGTTTTTT

abundance: NA
j_gene: TRBJ2-5
d_gene: NA
len: 11
v_gene: TRBV20-1
CDR3aa: CSVVAGGTQYF
CDR3nt: TGCAGTGTTGTAGCTGGGGGGACCCAGTACTTC

abundance: few
j_gene: TRBJ2-3
d_gene: NA
len: 14
v_gene: TRBV11-2
CDR3aa: CASSFPGFTDTQYF
CDR3nt: TGTGCCAGCAGCTTTCCAGGGTTCACAGATACGCAGTATTTT

abundance: NA
j_gene: TRBJ2-7
d_gene: NA
len: 15
v_gene: TRBV7-2
CDR3aa: CASSLAGGESYEQYF
CDR3nt: TGTGCCAGCAGCTTAGCGGGGGGCGAAAGCTACGAGCAGTACTTC

abundance: NA
j_gene: TRBJ2-3
d_gene: NA
len: 14
v_gene: TRBV29-1
CDR3aa: CSAGQAPGGDTQYF
CDR3nt: TGCAGCGCTGGACAGGCCCCGGGGGGAGATACGCAGTATTTT

abundance: NA
j_gene: TRBJ2-3
d_gene: TRBD2
len: 16
v_gene: TRBV20-1
CDR3aa: CSAFHLAEVRLDTQYF
CDR3nt: TGCAGTGCTTTCCACCTAGCGGAAGTCCGCTTAGATACGCAGTATTTT

abundance: NA
j_gene: TRBJ1-4
d_gene: NA
len: 14
v_gene: TRBV5-1
CDR3aa: CASSIKPPNEKLFF
CDR3nt: TGCGCCAGCAGCATCAAGCCTCCCAATGAAAAACTGTTTTTT

abundance: NA
j_gene: TRBJ1-2
d_gene: NA
len: 14
v_gene: TRBV19
CDR3aa: CASSPRSVNYGYTF
CDR3nt: TGTGCCAGTAGTCCCCGTTCAGTCAACTATGGCTACACCTTC

abundance: NA
j_gene: TRBJ2-7
d_gene: NA
len: 11
v_gene: TRBV2
CDR3aa: CASRTSYEQYF
CDR3nt: TGTGCCAGCAGGACCTCTTACGAGCAGTACTTC

abundance: NA
j_gene: TRBJ1-5
d_gene: NA
len: 11
v_gene: TRBV20-1
CDR3aa: CSASGSQPQHF
CDR3nt: TGCAGTGCTAGCGGGAGTCAGCCCCAGCATTTT

abundance: NA
j_gene: TRBJ2-2
d_gene: NA
len: 16
v_gene: TRBV24-1
CDR3aa: CATSDRMTGRTGELFF
CDR3nt: TGTGCCACCAGTGATCGAATGACAGGACGTACCGGGGAGCTGTTTTTT

abundance: NA
j_gene: TRBJ2-4
d_gene: NA
len: 12
v_gene: TRBV20-1
CDR3aa: CSASGRGNIQYF
CDR3nt: TGCAGTGCTAGCGGGAGAGGAAACATTCAGTACTTC

abundance: few
j_gene: TRBJ2-7
d_gene: TRBD2
len: 15
v_gene: TRBV3-1
CDR3aa: CASSQAGGPSYEQYF
CDR3nt: TGTGCCAGCAGCCAAGCGGGGGGACCCTCCTACGAGCAGTACTTC

abundance: NA
j_gene: TRBJ2-2
d_gene: TRBD1
len: 12
v_gene: TRBV30
CDR3aa: CAWWTGIGELFF
CDR3nt: TGTGCCTGGTGGACAGGAATCGGGGAGCTGTTTTTT

abundance: NA
j_gene: TRBJ1-1
d_gene: NA
len: 16
v_gene: TRBV4-1
CDR3aa: CASSQTSDYQGTEAFF
CDR3nt: TGCGCCAGCAGCCAAACCTCTGATTATCAGGGGACTGAAGCTTTCTTT

abundance: NA
j_gene: TRBJ2-5
d_gene: NA
len: 15
v_gene: TRBV12-3/TRBV12-4
CDR3aa: CASSFGAGRGKTQYF
CDR3nt: TGTGCCAGCAGTTTTGGGGCAGGGAGAGGAAAGACCCAGTACTTC

abundance: NA
j_gene: TRBJ2-1
d_gene: TRBD2
len: 14
v_gene: TRBV23-1
CDR3aa: CASSHRTSGNEQFF
CDR3nt: TGCGCCAGCAGTCATCGGACTAGCGGAAATGAGCAGTTCTTC

abundance: NA
j_gene: TRBJ2-5
d_gene: NA
len: 15
v_gene: TRBV15
CDR3aa: CATSRGPGPGETQYF
CDR3nt: TGTGCCACCAGCAGAGGCCCGGGGCCTGGAGAGACCCAGTACTTC

abundance: once
j_gene: TRBJ1-1
d_gene: TRBD1
len: 14
v_gene: TRBV2
CDR3aa: CASSAQGGAAEAFF
CDR3nt: TGTGCCAGCAGTGCCCAGGGGGGGGCGGCTGAAGCTTTCTTT

abundance: NA
j_gene: TRBJ2-7
d_gene: TRBD1
len: 13
v_gene: TRBV29-1
CDR3aa: CSVLGTGGNEQYF
CDR3nt: TGCAGCGTTTTGGGGACAGGGGGTAACGAGCAGTACTTC

abundance: NA
j_gene: TRBJ2-3
d_gene: NA
len: 15
v_gene: TRBV29-1
CDR3aa: CSVEGVASSTDTQYF
CDR3nt: TGCAGCGTTGAAGGCGTCGCAAGCAGCACAGATACGCAGTATTTT

abundance: NA
j_gene: TRBJ2-5
d_gene: NA
len: 14
v_gene: TRBV12-3/TRBV12-4
CDR3aa: CASSDKGVEGTQYF
CDR3nt: TGTGCCAGCAGTGATAAAGGGGTTGAGGGGACCCAGTACTTC

abundance: NA
j_gene: TRBJ2-3
d_gene: NA
len: 11
v_gene: TRBV10-3
CDR3aa: CAVQSTDTQYF
CDR3nt: TGTGCCGTTCAGAGCACAGATACGCAGTATTTT

abundance: NA
j_gene: TRBJ2-3
d_gene: NA
len: 14
v_gene: TRBV6-1
CDR3aa: CASSQGQPTDTQYF
CDR3nt: TGTGCCAGCTCCCAGGGGCAGCCCACAGATACGCAGTATTTT

abundance: NA
j_gene: TRBJ2-3
d_gene: TRBD1
len: 15
v_gene: TRBV12-3/TRBV12-4
CDR3aa: CASSLDDRGADTQYF
CDR3nt: TGTGCCAGCAGTTTGGATGACAGGGGCGCAGATACGCAGTATTTT

abundance: NA
j_gene: TRBJ2-3
d_gene: NA
len: 16
v_gene: TRBV7-8
CDR3aa: CASSFRVVGRTDTQYF
CDR3nt: TGTGCCAGCAGCTTCAGGGTAGTAGGGCGCACAGATACGCAGTATTTT

abundance: NA
j_gene: TRBJ1-2
d_gene: TRBD1
len: 14
v_gene: TRBV19
CDR3aa: CASSIQGADYGYTF
CDR3nt: TGTGCCAGTAGCATACAGGGGGCCGACTATGGCTACACCTTC